The 30 T cell receptor beta chains reported below all come from one sample, sequenced in a study of T cells in Graves' hyperthyroidism and ophthalmopathy. Researchers took RNA transcripts and amplified the TCR beta CDR3 regions from them. Carried out on the TCR CDR3, a first-round RT-PCR used the HTBI primer set. TCRdb re-analysed the multiplex PCR reads in MiXCR, keeping a single row per CDR3 protein. Of around 340,000 distinct CDR3 sequences in the sample, approximately 17% are singletons; the top ten hold around 34%. Sequenced input: blood. The receptors originated from a man between 25 and 39 years old with Graves' hyperthyroidism.

The sample holds a few counts of this clonotype. The DNA for the CDR3 is TGTGCCAGCAGCCTCGGGACTAGCGGGAGTCATACAGATACGCAGTATTTT. Amino acids: CASSLGTSGSHTDTQYF. The chain joins TRBV9 to TRBJ2-3; 14 nucleotides agree with TRBD2. The CDR3 sequence is 17 residues long. V lost 4 bases, J lost 3 bases, and 7 bases stayed unmatched. The V gene's germline CDR1 is SGDLS and CDR2 YYNGEE. The whole variable domain, filled in from reference TRBV9 and TRBJ2-3, reads DSGVTQTPKHLITATGQRVTLRCSPRSGDLSVYWYQQSLDQGLQFLIQYYNGEERAKGNILERFSAQQFPDLHSELNLSSLELGDSALYFCASSLGTSGSHTDTQYFGPGTRLTVL.

This clonotype was seen at least ten times. V gene TRBV2 combines with J gene TRBJ2-3; TRBD1 matches 9 bases. Germline CDR1 is SNHLY and CDR2 is FYNNEI. The CDR3 spans 15 residues. Trimming took 6 bases from V and 2 from J; bases not matched to a gene: 6. This CDR3 reads CASRPGQGITDTQYF. CDR3 in DNA: TGTGCCAGCAGACCCGGACAGGGGATCACAGATACGCAGTATTTT.

This clonotype has ten or more counts. The chain joins TRBV7-3 to TRBJ1-2; TRBD1 agrees at 11 bases. With 5 bases clipped from V and 4 bases from J, the junction kept 9 bases outside the gene matches. CDR1 and CDR2 (germline): SGHTA, FQGTGA. The CDR3 loop spans 16 amino acids. The CDR3 loop is CASSPSGQGASYGYTF. The CDR3 coding sequence is TGTGCCAGCAGCCCCTCAGGACAGGGGGCCTCCTATGGCTACACCTTC.

On this clonotype: With a much larger clone just one base away, this may be a read error. V and J are TRBV3-1 and TRBJ2-5; D unresolved. Germline CDR1 and CDR2: LGHDT and YNNKEL (reference sequence). The CDR3 totals 13 residues. The CDR3 nucleotides read TGTGCCAGCAGCCCTTACCCCGTTCAGACCCGGTACTTC. Translating it yields CASSPYPVQTRYF.

The chain links TRBV24-1 to TRBJ2-1; perhaps TRBD2 as D (5 bases). CDR3 length: 14 amino acids. CDR1 is KGHDR, CDR2 SFDVKD, per germline. Trimming left V 0 bases short and J 10 bases short, with 12 bases between. CDR3 in amino acids: CATSDLAKPGEQFF. The CDR3 bases are TGTGCCACCAGTGATTTGGCCAAACCGGGGGAGCAGTTCTTC.

This clonotype was observed a few times. The gene calls are TRBV18 and TRBJ1-2; no reliable D call. The V end lost 3 bases, the J end lost 7 bases, and 18 bases lay between the germline ends. Germline V gives CDR1 KGHSH, CDR2 LQKENI. This CDR3 region has 15 residues. The CDR3 spells CASSPNPSSDGGYTF. The DNA for the CDR3 is TGTGCCAGCTCACCTAACCCCAGCTCTGATGGTGGCTACACCTTC.

In its sample, this clonotype was seen many times. The chain recombines TRBV2 with TRBJ2-2; no clear D gene. The V end was cut by 2 bases, the J end by 4 bases, with 11 bases between. The CDR3 contains 15 residues. CDR1 and CDR2 (germline): SNHLY, FYNNEI. The CDR3 is CASSEYPPRTGELFF. In nucleotides, the CDR3 is TGTGCCAGCAGTGAATACCCGCCGCGCACCGGGGAGCTGTTTTTT.

This clonotype was found many times. This sequence joins TRBV20-1 and TRBJ1-1; perhaps TRBD1 as D (6 bases). V lost 5 bases and J 8 bases, leaving 21 bases between the germline ends. CDR3 size: 14 residues. The germline V gene has CDR1 DFQATT and CDR2 SNEGSKA (reference sequence). The DNA of the CDR3 is TGCAGTGCTCGGGGGCCGATAAAGACGCTCGAAGCTTTCTTT. It encodes CSARGPIKTLEAFF.

At least ten counts were recorded for this clonotype. The rearrangement uses TRBV5-1 and TRBJ2-2; TRBD2 aligns across 8 bases. After removal of 2 bases from V and 7 bases from J, the junction contained 10 bases not matched to a gene. The CDR3 runs 16 residues. In germline, CDR1 is SGHRS, CDR2 YFSETQ. The CDR3 sequence is CASSFPSGRSSGELFF. The CDR3 DNA reads TGCGCCAGCAGCTTCCCCAGCGGGAGATCTAGCGGGGAGCTGTTTTTT.

Only a few counts were recorded for this clonotype. The genes are TRBV9 and TRBJ1-4, with D uncertain. Germline V gene sequence: CDR1 SGDLS, CDR2 YYNGEE. The length of the CDR3 is 13 residues. Trimming took off 6 bases at V and 6 bases at J, with 12 bases between the two ends. CDR3 residues: CASNNDKDEKLFF. The CDR3 DNA sequence: TGTGCCAGCAACAATGATAAGGATGAAAAACTGTTTTTT.

In its sample, this clonotype was seen a few times. The rearrangement links TRBV29-1 to TRBJ2-7; D is unclear. The germline CDR1 and CDR2 sequences are SQVTM and ANQGSEA. This CDR3 has 11 residues. Trimming pared 4 bases from V and 3 bases from J, leaving 7 bases between. CDR3 nucleotide sequence: TGCAGCGTTGTCAGGAACTACGAGCAGTACTTC. Protein product: CSVVRNYEQYF.

This clonotype was seen a single time. The V and J genes are TRBV27 and TRBJ1-5, with 10 bases identical to TRBD1. V lost 5 bases and J lost 4; bases outside the gene matches: 8. The CDR3 loop spans 16 amino acids. CDR1 is MNHEY, CDR2 SMNVEV, per germline (reference sequence). As DNA, the CDR3 is TGTGCCAGCAGTCCACCGGACAGGGGGATAAATCAGCCCCAGCATTTT. Its translation: CASSPPDRGINQPQHF.

This clonotype occurred many times. The rearrangement links TRBV9 to TRBJ2-5; 8 bases map to TRBD2. V was pared by 3 bases and J by 4 bases, with 8 bases of the junction left unmatched. Germline-derived CDR1 and CDR2 are SGDLS and YYNGEE. CDR3 size: 15 residues. Written as DNA, the CDR3 is TGTGCCAGCAGCGCAATAGTCGGGGGGGGAGAGACCCAGTACTTC. Its protein is CASSAIVGGGETQYF. The entire variable domain, with the rest obtained from reference TRBV9 and TRBJ2-5, is as follows: DSGVTQTPKHLITATGQRVTLRCSPRSGDLSVYWYQQSLDQGLQFLIQYYNGEERAKGNILERFSAQQFPDLHSELNLSSLELGDSALYFCASSAIVGGGETQYFGPGTRLLVL.

This clonotype was counted many times. The V gene is TRBV7-3, the J gene TRBJ2-1; D gene ambiguous. Trimming shortened V by 2 bases and J by 4 bases, and 9 bases separated the two germline ends. The CDR3 length is 14 residues. Germline assignment: CDR1 SGHTA and CDR2 FQGTGA. CDR3 DNA sequence: TGTGCCAGCAGCTTAGGCGACATATACAATGAGCAGTTCTTC. This sequence encodes CASSLGDIYNEQFF.

There are a few counts of this clonotype. The V gene is TRBV2, the J gene TRBJ1-2; D is uncertain. This CDR3 is 15 amino acids long. V lost 6 bases and J lost 0, with 14 bases in between. Germline V lookup: CDR1 SNHLY, CDR2 FYNNEI. The CDR3 DNA reads TGTGCCAGCAGCCTCGAGGGCAGAACTAACTATGGCTACACCTTC. Translating gives CASSLEGRTNYGYTF.

At least ten counts were recorded for this clonotype. The rearrangement joins TRBV24-1 to TRBJ2-1; TRBD1 agrees at 12 bases. After removal of 1 base from V and 6 bases from J, the junction contained 3 bases not matched to a gene. CDR3 length equals 16 residues. The germline V gene encodes CDR1 KGHDR and CDR2 SFDVKD. CDR3 sequence (DNA): TGTGCCACCAGTGATTTAGGGGACAGGGGGCCCAATGAGCAGTTCTTC. Protein sequence: CATSDLGDRGPNEQFF.

CDR3 in DNA: TGTGCCAGTAGTATTGTCGGAGCCGACAATGAGCAGTTCTTC. This gives the protein CASSIVGADNEQFF. The genes are TRBV19 and TRBJ2-1; D gene ambiguous. The germline CDR1 and CDR2 sequences are LNHDA and SQIVND (reference sequence). The CDR3 runs to 14 residues. V gave up 3 bases and J gave up 5 bases, with 11 bases separating them.

The sample holds a few counts of this clonotype. The V and J genes are TRBV19 and TRBJ2-7, with 9 bases lining up with TRBD2. CDR1 LNHDA and CDR2 SQIVND come from the germline V gene (reference sequence). This CDR3 region has 15 residues. Germline trimming cut 3 bases from V and 7 bases from J; bases unmatched to any gene: 10. The CDR3 coding sequence is TGTGCCAGTAGTATGGGGGCTAGCGGGAATGTGGAGCAGTACTTC. Translating it yields CASSMGASGNVEQYF.

The rearrangement links TRBV12-3 or TRBV12-4 to TRBJ1-5; D is perhaps TRBD1 (6 bases). The V and J ends lost 3 bases and 0 bases respectively, with 9 bases between them. CDR3 size: 15 residues. The CDR3 DNA reads TGTGCCAGCAGTTTGACGGACAGTAGCAATCAGCCCCAGCATTTT. Encoded protein: CASSLTDSSNQPQHF.

As regards this clonotype: Just one base apart from a much larger clone, this may be a read error. The rearrangement links TRBV6-1 to TRBJ2-5; D is perhaps TRBD1 (5 bases). With 9 bases removed from V and 7 bases from J, the gap between germline ends came to 24 bases. The CDR3 runs 15 residues. Looked up from germline, CDR1 is MNHNS and CDR2 is SASEGT. The CDR3 DNA sequence: TGTGCCAGTAGTCGGAACAGGACAAAACTTCCGACCCAGTACTTC. Protein sequence: CASSRNRTKLPTQYF.

This clonotype showed up many times. The V gene is TRBV12-5, the J gene TRBJ1-1; no definite D call. Trimming shortened V by 1 base and J by 11 bases, and 11 bases separated the two germline ends. This CDR3 contains 12 residues. Germline V gene sequence: CDR1 LGHNT, CDR2 FRNRAP. For the CDR3, the DNA is TGTGCTAGTGGTTTGGCTCCGGGATGGGCTTTCTTT. Protein sequence: CASGLAPGWAFF. The full variable domain, with the rest looked up from reference TRBV12-5 and TRBJ1-1, is DARVTQTPRHKVTEMGQEVTMRCQPILGHNTVFWYRQTMMQGLELLAYFRNRAPLDDSGMPKDRFSAEMPDATLATLKIQPSEPRDSAVYFCASGLAPGWAFFGQGTRLTVV.

The table lists this clonotype with many counts. The gene calls are TRBV7-2 and TRBJ2-5; 16 bases align to TRBD2. Germline CDR1 reads SGHTA; CDR2 reads FQGNSA. The CDR3 contains 19 residues. V was clipped by 5 bases and J by 5 bases; unmatched bases: 14. The CDR3 loop is CASSLRGLAGGISGETQYF. The DNA for the CDR3 is TGTGCCAGCAGCCTAAGGGGACTAGCGGGAGGGATTTCGGGCGAGACCCAGTACTTC.

This clonotype was seen at least ten times. The rearrangement joins TRBV28 to TRBJ2-7; D gene uncertain. Germline V gives CDR1 MDHEN, CDR2 SYDVKM. Trimming left V 8 bases short and J 6 bases short, with 20 bases between. The CDR3 has 14 residues. CDR3 protein: CASQLVQPWAEQYF. As DNA, the CDR3 is TGTGCCAGCCAATTAGTACAACCGTGGGCCGAGCAGTACTTC.

This chain connects TRBV2 to TRBJ2-7; D could derive from TRBD1 or TRBD2 (5 bases each). The V end lost 5 bases, the J end lost 5 bases, and 19 bases lay between the germline ends. The germline V gene has CDR1 SNHLY and CDR2 FYNNEI. The CDR3 runs 15 residues. CDR3 nucleotides: TGTGCCAGCAGTCGGGTAGGGACGGTCGAGGACGAGCAGTACTTC. It is translated as CASSRVGTVEDEQYF.

This chain joins TRBV19 and TRBJ2-7; D is tentatively TRBD1 or TRBD2 (5 bases each). The length of the CDR3 is 16 residues. In germline, CDR1 is LNHDA, CDR2 SQIVND (reference sequence). The V end was cut by 3 bases, the J end by 0 bases, with 15 bases between. The CDR3 DNA sequence: TGTGCCAGTAGTATGAGTTCGGCAGGGAGCTCCTACGAGCAGTACTTC. Translated, it gives CASSMSSAGSSYEQYF.

In this sample, this clonotype turned up many times. The rearrangement uses TRBV5-1 and TRBJ1-1, with D possibly being TRBD1 (5 bases). The CDR3 covers 16 residues. The germline V and J ends were trimmed by 1 base and 4 bases, with 17 bases remaining between them. CDR1 and CDR2 from the germline V gene are SGHRS and YFSETQ. CDR3 region: CASSLYLQGESTEAFF. DNA for the CDR3: TGCGCCAGCAGCTTGTACCTTCAGGGAGAGAGCACTGAAGCTTTCTTT.

V gene TRBV19 combines with J gene TRBJ2-7; D is ambiguous. V was trimmed by 2 bases and J by 0 bases, leaving 5 bases between them. There are 13 residues in the CDR3. Germline values: CDR1 LNHDA, CDR2 SQIVND (reference sequence). In DNA, the CDR3 is TGTGCCAGTAGTATATCTTCCTCCTACGAGCAGTACTTC. It specifies CASSISSSYEQYF.

This clonotype was found once. J is TRBJ2-7 and V is TRBV20-1; no definite D call. The CDR3 has 13 residues. The V gene lost 1 base and the J gene lost 3 bases, with 10 bases spanning the gap. Germline CDR1 DFQATT, CDR2 SNEGSKA (reference sequence). DNA of the CDR3: TGCAGTGCTAGAGCTCTAGAGTACTACGAGCAGTACTTC. This gives the protein CSARALEYYEQYF.

The genes are TRBV7-9 and TRBJ1-6; D ambiguous. This CDR3 spans 12 amino acids. CDR1 and CDR2 from the germline V gene are SEHNR and FQNEAQ (reference sequence). V shed 7 bases and J shed 8 bases, with 9 bases lying between them. The CDR3 here is CASTSADSPLHF. The CDR3 DNA reads as TGTGCCAGCACCTCAGCGGATTCACCCCTCCACTTT. Looking up the rest from reference TRBV7-9 and TRBJ1-6 gives the full variable domain: DTGVSQNPRHKITKRGQNVTFRCDPISEHNRLYWYRQTLGQGPEFLTYFQNEAQLEKSRLLSDRFSAERPKGSFSTLEIQRTEQGDSAMYLCASTSADSPLHFGNGTRLTVT.

This chain uses TRBV19 with TRBJ2-1; D ambiguous. V dropped 3 bases and J dropped 8 bases, with 14 bases sitting between them. Germline V gene sequence: CDR1 LNHDA, CDR2 SQIVND (reference sequence). The CDR3 spans 14 residues. The CDR3 is CASSIYSSGDEQFF. CDR3 DNA sequence: TGTGCCAGTAGTATTTATAGTTCTGGAGATGAGCAGTTCTTC. The variable domain in full, with the rest retrieved from reference TRBV19 and TRBJ2-1, is DGGITQSPKYLFRKEGQNVTLSCEQNLNHDAMYWYRQDPGQGLRLIYYSQIVNDFQKGDIAEGYSVSREKKESFPLTVTSAQKNPTAFYLCASSIYSSGDEQFFGPGTRLTVL.